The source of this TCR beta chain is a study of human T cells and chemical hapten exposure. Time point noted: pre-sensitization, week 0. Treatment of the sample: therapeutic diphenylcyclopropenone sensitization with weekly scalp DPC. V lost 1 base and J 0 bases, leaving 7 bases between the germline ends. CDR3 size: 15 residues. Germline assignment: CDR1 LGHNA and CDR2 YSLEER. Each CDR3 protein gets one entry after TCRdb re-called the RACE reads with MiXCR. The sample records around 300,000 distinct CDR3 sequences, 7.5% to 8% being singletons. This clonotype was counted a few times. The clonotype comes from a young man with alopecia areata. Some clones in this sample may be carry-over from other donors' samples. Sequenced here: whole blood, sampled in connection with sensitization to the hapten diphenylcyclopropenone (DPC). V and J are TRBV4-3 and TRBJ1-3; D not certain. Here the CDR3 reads CASSQGRASGNTIYF. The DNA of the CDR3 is TGCGCCAGCAGCCAAGGTCGGGCCTCTGGAAACACCATATATTTT.